The sequence of this TCR beta chain was determined in a study of blood T cell repertoires in COVID-19. At the level of the study: Donors in the United States, Italy and Spain gave samples during acute or convalescent COVID-19. PBMCs, B-cell-depleted T cells, or T cells provided the cDNA or gDNA that made up the material.

During active infection, Seattle patients enrolled and were then monitored through disease. Per the study methods: Estimates of nucleated cell counts were drawn from the amplification of reference gene primers. The protocol was immunoSEQ multiplex PCR, while the TCRdb copy is restricted to in-frame clones and leaves out a portion. V, J and clone size reflect that table, while D and trimming were determined from the DNA. The sample lists over 55,000 clones; around 82% were seen once. This receptor was obtained from a man older than 75 with COVID-19, enrolled during active disease. The material sequenced was peripheral blood.

For the CDR3, the DNA is TGTGCCATCAGAAACACTAGCGGGGGTTACAATGAGCAGTTCTTC. Translation: CAIRNTSGGYNEQFF. The chain recombines TRBV10-3 with TRBJ2-1; TRBD2 matches 11 bases. Trimming cost V 6 bases and J 4 bases; bases outside gene matches: 5. This CDR3 has 15 residues. The V gene's germline CDR1 is ENHRY and CDR2 SYGVKD.